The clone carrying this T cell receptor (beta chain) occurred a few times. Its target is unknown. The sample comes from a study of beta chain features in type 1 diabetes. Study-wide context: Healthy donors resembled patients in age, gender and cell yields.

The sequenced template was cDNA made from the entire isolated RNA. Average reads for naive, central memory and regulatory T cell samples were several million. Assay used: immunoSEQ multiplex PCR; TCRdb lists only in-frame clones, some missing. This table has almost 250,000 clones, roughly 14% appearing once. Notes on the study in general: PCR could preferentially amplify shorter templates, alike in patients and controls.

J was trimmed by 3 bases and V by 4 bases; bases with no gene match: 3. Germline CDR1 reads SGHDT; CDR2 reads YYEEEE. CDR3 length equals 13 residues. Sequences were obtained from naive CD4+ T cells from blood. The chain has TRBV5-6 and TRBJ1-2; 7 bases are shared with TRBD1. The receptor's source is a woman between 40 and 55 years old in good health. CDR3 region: CASSHTGDYGYTF. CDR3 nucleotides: TGTGCCAGCAGCCACACAGGGGACTATGGCTACACCTTC.